These 13 T cell receptor beta chains were sequenced from one sample in a study of T cell repertoires in cytomegalovirus infection. TCRdb ran MiXCR on the reads and lists one entry per CDR3 protein. The sample contains about 900,000 distinct CDR3 sequences, approximately 32% of which appear only once. The antigens for these receptors are not known. The sample in question was cultured CD8+ T cells from PBMCs, obtained from culture after CMV antigen stimulation. Source of these receptors: a human donor in good health (CMV status not recorded). Some clones in this sample may be carry-over from other donors' samples.

This clonotype came up many times. The rearrangement uses TRBV7-9 and TRBJ2-1; 7 bases fit TRBD2. Trimming at V came to 8 bases and at J to 5 bases, leaving 12 bases not matched to a gene. CDR3 length: 15 residues. CDR1 is SEHNR, CDR2 FQNEAQ, per germline (reference sequence). CDR3 DNA: TGTGCCAGCCATCTGGGTCCGGGGGGAGACAATGAGCAGTTCTTC. Amino acid sequence: CASHLGPGGDNEQFF.

This clonotype was picked up a small number of times. This chain links TRBV6-5 with TRBJ2-1; no reliable D call. Per germline, CDR1 MNHEY and CDR2 SVGAGI. Trimming shortened V by 0 bases and J by 5 bases, and 8 bases separated the two germline ends. CDR3 length: 14 residues. CDR3 loop: CASSYSRSHNEQFF. CDR3 nucleotide sequence: TGTGCCAGCAGTTACTCACGGTCGCACAATGAGCAGTTCTTC.

The chain couples TRBV18 to TRBJ2-7, with D tentatively TRBD1 or TRBD2 (5 bases each). The V and J ends lost 6 bases and 5 bases respectively, with 17 bases between them. There are 14 residues in the CDR3. Germline V lookup: CDR1 KGHSH, CDR2 LQKENI. The CDR3 loop is CASSEGFKVDEQYF. The CDR3 DNA reads as TGTGCCAGCTCCGAGGGGTTTAAGGTTGACGAGCAGTACTTC.

This clonotype was counted a few times. The gene calls are TRBV19 and TRBJ1-2; D is unclear. Between the trimmed V and J ends, which lost 6 bases and 4 bases, there was a span of 15 bases. The CDR3 extends over 14 amino acids. CDR1 and CDR2 (germline): LNHDA, SQIVND (reference sequence). CDR3 sequence reads: CASSDNSEFYGYTF. The DNA of the CDR3 is TGTGCCAGTAGCGATAACTCAGAGTTCTATGGCTACACCTTC.

This clonotype was observed a few times. The rearrangement uses TRBV7-6 and TRBJ2-1, with 8 bases lining up with TRBD1. Unmatched junction bases numbered 4, after V lost 0 bases and J lost 3 bases. This CDR3 is built from 16 residues. Germline assignment: CDR1 SGHVS and CDR2 FNYEAQ. The CDR3, as DNA: TGTGCCAGCAGCTTAGCCGGCAGGGGGCTCTACAATGAGCAGTTCTTC. Translated: CASSLAGRGLYNEQFF.

J is TRBJ1-5 and V is TRBV19; possible D gene TRBD1, 6 bases. The V end was cut by 0 bases, the J end by 7 bases, with 16 bases between. Germline loops: CDR1 LNHDA, CDR2 SQIVND (reference sequence). This CDR3 has 16 amino acids. The CDR3 loop is CASSIEPQGSIQPQHF. The CDR3 DNA follows: TGTGCCAGTAGTATAGAACCACAGGGAAGTATCCAGCCCCAGCATTTT.

This clonotype appeared a few times. The chain recombines TRBV29-1 with TRBJ2-1; TRBD2 might be the D (5 bases). V lost 3 bases to trimming and J lost 4 bases, with 10 bases between them. Germline CDR1 SQVTM, CDR2 ANQGSEA. The CDR3 runs 13 residues. The CDR3 nucleotides read TGCAGCGTTGAGGACGGGAAATACAATGAGCAGTTCTTC. This translates into CSVEDGKYNEQFF.

The chain joins TRBV14 to TRBJ1-1; tentative D call: TRBD1 (5 bases). V lost 0 bases and J 7 bases, leaving 30 bases between the germline ends. The CDR3 contains 20 residues. Germline V gene lookup returns CDR1 SGHDN and CDR2 FVKESK. CDR3 nucleotide sequence: TGTGCCAGCAGCCAAGAGGGCTGGGGCCCCGGAGTCTCTTTCCCAGATGAAGCTTTCTTT. The encoded protein is CASSQEGWGPGVSFPDEAFF.

There are a few counts of this clonotype. The chain combines TRBV9 with TRBJ2-1, with D uncertain. This CDR3 has 13 amino acids. Trimming pared 0 bases from V and 6 bases from J, leaving 7 bases between. CDR1 and CDR2 (germline): SGDLS, YYNGEE. CDR3 amino acids: CASSVASLNEQFF. CDR3 sequence (DNA): TGTGCCAGCAGCGTAGCGAGTCTCAATGAGCAGTTCTTC.

This clonotype was seen a few times. This chain uses TRBV7-6 with TRBJ2-2, with D possibly being TRBD2 (6 bases). CDR3 length equals 16 residues. Germline CDR1 and CDR2: SGHVS and FNYEAQ. V was pared by 1 base and J by 4 bases, with 13 bases between. The CDR3 reads CASSLGHRGGTGELFF. DNA for the CDR3: TGTGCCAGCAGCTTAGGACACCGGGGAGGCACCGGGGAGCTGTTTTTT.

The chain joins TRBV27 to TRBJ2-1; 14 bases line up with TRBD2. Germline lookup yields CDR1 MNHEY and CDR2 SMNVEV (reference sequence). The length of the CDR3 is 17 residues. Trimming removed 4 bases from V and 4 bases from J; junction bases left unmatched: 6. In DNA form, the CDR3 reads TGTGCCAGCAGTTCACTGACTAGCGGGGGGGTTTACAATGAGCAGTTCTTC. This gives the protein CASSSLTSGGVYNEQFF.

The table lists this clonotype with a count of one. This chain joins TRBV7-4 and TRBJ1-2, with a weak D call TRBD1 (5 bases). CDR3 length: 16 residues. Germline V lookup: CDR1 SGHVT, CDR2 SQSDAQ. Trimming cost V 3 bases and J 3 bases, with 17 bases left between them. The CDR3 reads CASSFPSGNRDYGYTF. Here the CDR3 DNA reads TGTGCCAGCAGCTTCCCATCAGGGAATAGGGACTATGGCTACACCTTC.

This sequence joins TRBV12-3 or TRBV12-4 and TRBJ2-3; 10 bases fit TRBD2. The CDR3 totals 15 residues. With 6 bases clipped from V and 3 bases from J, the junction kept 6 bases outside the gene matches. The CDR3 here is CASRLSGGGTDTQYF. The CDR3 bases are TGTGCCAGCAGACTAAGCGGGGGGGGGACAGATACGCAGTATTTT.